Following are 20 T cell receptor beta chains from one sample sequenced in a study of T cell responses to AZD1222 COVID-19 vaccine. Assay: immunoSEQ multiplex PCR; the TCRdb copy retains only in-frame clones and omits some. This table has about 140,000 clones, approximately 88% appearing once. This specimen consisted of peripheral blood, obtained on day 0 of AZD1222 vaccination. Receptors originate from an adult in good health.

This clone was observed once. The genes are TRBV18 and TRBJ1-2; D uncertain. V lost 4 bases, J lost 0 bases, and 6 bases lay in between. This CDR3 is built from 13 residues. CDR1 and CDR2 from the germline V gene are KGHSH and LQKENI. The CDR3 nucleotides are TGTGCCAGCTCACAACCGGCTAACTATGGCTACACCTTC. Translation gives CASSQPANYGYTF.

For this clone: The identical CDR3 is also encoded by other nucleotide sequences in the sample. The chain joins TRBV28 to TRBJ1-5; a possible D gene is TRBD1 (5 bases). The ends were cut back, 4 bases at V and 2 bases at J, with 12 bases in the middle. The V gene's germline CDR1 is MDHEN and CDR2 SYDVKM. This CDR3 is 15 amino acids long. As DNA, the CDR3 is TGTGCCAGCAGTTCGCAGGGAGTTGGCAATCAGCCCCAGCATTTT. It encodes CASSSQGVGNQPQHF.

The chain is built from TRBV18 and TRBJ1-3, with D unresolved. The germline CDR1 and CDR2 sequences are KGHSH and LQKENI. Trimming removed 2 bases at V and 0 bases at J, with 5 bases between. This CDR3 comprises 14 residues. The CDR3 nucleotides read TGTGCCAGCTCACCAGGGGTCTCTGGAAACACCATATATTTT. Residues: CASSPGVSGNTIYF.

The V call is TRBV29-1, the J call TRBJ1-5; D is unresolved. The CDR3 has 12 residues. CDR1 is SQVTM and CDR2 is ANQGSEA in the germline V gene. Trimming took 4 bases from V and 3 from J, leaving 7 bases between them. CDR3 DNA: TGCAGCGTTGTTTCCCCCAATCAGCCCCAGCATTTT. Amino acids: CSVVSPNQPQHF.

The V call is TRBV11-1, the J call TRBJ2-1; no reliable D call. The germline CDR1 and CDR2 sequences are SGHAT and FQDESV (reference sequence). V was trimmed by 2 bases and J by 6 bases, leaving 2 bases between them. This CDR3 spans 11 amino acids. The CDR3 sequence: CASSLFNEQFF. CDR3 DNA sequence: TGTGCCAGCAGCTTATTCAATGAGCAGTTCTTC.

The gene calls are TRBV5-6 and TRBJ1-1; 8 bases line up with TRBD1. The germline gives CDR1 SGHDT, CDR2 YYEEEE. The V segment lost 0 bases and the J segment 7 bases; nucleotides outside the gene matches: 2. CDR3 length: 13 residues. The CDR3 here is CASSLDRGIEAFF. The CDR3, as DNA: TGTGCCAGCAGCTTGGACAGGGGGATTGAAGCTTTCTTT.

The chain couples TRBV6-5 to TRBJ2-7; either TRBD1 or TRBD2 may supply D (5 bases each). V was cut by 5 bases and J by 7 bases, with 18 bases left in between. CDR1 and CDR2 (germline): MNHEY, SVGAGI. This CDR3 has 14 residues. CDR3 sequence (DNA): TGTGCCAGCAGTCGGGACGGCCCTTATGCGGAGCAGTACTTC. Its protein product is CASSRDGPYAEQYF.

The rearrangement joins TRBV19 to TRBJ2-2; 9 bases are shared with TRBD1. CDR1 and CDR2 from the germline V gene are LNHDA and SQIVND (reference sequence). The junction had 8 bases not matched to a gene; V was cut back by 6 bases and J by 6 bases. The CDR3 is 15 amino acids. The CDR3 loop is CASRPGQGRSGELFF. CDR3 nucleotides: TGTGCCAGTAGACCCGGACAGGGGCGGTCCGGGGAGCTGTTTTTT.

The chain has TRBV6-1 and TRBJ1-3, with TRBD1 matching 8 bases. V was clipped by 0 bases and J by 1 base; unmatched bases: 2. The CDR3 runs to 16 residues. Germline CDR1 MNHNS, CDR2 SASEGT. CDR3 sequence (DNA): TGTGCCAGCAGTGAAGCGCAGGGGGCTTCTGGAAACACCATATATTTT. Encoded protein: CASSEAQGASGNTIYF.

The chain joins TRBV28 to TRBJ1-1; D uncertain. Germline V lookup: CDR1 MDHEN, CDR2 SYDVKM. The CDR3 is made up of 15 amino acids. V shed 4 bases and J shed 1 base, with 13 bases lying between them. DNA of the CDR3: TGTGCCAGCAGTTCCCAAAGGGTGGGGAACACTGAAGCTTTCTTT. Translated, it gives CASSSQRVGNTEAFF.

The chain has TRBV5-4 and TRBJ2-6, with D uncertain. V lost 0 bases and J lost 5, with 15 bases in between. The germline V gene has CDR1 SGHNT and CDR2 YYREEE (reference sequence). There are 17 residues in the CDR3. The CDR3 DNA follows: TGTGCCAGCAGCTTGGAGACAAAACTGTTCCGGGCCAACGTCCTGACTTTC. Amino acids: CASSLETKLFRANVLTF.

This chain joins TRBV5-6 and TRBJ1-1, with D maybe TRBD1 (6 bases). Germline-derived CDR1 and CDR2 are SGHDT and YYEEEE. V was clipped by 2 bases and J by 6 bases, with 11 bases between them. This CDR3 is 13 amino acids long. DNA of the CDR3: TGTGCCAGCAGCTTAGGCAGGGGAGCTGAAGCTTTCTTT. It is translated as CASSLGRGAEAFF.

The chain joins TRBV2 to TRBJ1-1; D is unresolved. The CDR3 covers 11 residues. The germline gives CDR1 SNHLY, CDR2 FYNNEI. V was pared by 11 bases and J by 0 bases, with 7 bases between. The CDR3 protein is CASTLNTEAFF. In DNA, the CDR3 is TGTGCCTCGACCCTGAACACTGAAGCTTTCTTT.

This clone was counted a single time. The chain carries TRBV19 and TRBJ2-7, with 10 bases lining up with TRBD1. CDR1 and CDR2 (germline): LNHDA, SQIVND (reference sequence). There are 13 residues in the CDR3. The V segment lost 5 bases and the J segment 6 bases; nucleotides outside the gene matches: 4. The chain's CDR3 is CASSADRGLEQYF. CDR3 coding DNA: TGTGCCAGTAGTGCTGACAGGGGGCTCGAGCAGTACTTC.

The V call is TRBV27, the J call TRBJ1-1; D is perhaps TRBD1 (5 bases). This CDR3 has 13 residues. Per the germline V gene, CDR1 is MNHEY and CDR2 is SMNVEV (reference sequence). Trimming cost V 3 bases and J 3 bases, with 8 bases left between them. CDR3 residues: CASSFQGHTEAFF. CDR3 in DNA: TGTGCCAGCAGTTTTCAGGGTCACACTGAAGCTTTCTTT.

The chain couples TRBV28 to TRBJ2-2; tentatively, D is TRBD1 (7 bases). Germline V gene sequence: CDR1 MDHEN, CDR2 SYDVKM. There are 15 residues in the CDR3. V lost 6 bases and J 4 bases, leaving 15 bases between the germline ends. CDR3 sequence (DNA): TGTGCCAGCAGCATTCGACAGGGACTCACCGGGGAGCTGTTTTTT. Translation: CASSIRQGLTGELFF. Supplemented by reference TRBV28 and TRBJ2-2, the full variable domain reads DVKVTQSSRYLVKRTGEKVFLECVQDMDHENMFWYRQDPGLGLRLIYFSYDVKMKEKGDIPEGYSVSREKKERFSLILESASTNQTSMYLCASSIRQGLTGELFFGEGSRLTVL.

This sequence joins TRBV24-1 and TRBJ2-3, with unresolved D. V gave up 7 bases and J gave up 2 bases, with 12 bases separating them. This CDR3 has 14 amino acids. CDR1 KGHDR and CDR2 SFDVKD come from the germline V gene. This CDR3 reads CATRDTGSTDTQYF. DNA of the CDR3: TGTGCCACCAGGGATACGGGCTCCACAGATACGCAGTATTTT.

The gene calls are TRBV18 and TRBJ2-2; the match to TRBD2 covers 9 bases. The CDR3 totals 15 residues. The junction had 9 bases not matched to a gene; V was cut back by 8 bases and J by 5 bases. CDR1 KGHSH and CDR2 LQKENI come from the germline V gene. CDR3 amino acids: CASESAGGRTGELFF. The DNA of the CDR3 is TGTGCCAGCGAATCAGCGGGGGGACGTACCGGGGAGCTGTTTTTT. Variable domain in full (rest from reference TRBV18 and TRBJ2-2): NAGVMQNPRHLVRRRGQEARLRCSPMKGHSHVYWYRQLPEEGLKFMVYLQKENIIDESGMPKERFSAEFPKEGPSILRIQQVVRGDSAAYFCASESAGGRTGELFFGEGSRLTVL.

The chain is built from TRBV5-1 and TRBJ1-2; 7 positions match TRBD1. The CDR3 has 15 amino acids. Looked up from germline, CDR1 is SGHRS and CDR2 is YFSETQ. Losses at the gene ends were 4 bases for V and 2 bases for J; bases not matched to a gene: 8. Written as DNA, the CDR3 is TGCGCCAGCAGCCGCGAGACAGGGCGCAACTATGGCTACACCTTC. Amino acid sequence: CASSRETGRNYGYTF.

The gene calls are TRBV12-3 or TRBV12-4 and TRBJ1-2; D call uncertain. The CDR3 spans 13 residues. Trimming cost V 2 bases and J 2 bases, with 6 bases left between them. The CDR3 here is CASSLIWNYGYTF. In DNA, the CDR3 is TGTGCCAGCAGTTTAATTTGGAACTATGGCTACACCTTC.